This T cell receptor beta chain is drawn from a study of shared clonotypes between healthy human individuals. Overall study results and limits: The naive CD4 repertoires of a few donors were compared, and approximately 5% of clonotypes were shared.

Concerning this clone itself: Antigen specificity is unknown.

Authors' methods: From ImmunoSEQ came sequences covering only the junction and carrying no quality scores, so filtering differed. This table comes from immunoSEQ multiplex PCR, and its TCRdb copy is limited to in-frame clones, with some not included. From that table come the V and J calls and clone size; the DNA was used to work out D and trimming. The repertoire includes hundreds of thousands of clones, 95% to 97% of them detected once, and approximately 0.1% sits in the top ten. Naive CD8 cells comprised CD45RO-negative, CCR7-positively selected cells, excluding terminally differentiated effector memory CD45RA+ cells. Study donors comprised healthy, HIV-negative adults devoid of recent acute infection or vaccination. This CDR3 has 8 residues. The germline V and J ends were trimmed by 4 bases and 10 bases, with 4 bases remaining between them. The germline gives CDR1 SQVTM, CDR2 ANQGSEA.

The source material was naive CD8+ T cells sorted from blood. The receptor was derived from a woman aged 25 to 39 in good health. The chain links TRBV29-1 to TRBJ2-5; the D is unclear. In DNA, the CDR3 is TGCAGCGTTGGCGGCCAGTACTTC. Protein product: CSVGGQYF. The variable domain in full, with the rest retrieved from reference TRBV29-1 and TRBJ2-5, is SAVISQKPSRDICQRGTSLTIQCQVDSQVTMMFWYRQQPGQSLTLIATANQGSEATYESGFVIDKFPISRPNLTFSTLTVSNMSPEDSSIYLCSVGGQYFGPGTRLLVL.